The source of this TCR beta chain is a study of human T cells and chemical hapten exposure. Study in general: Application of 0.01% DPC to the upper back was done by patch test, with a reading at 6 days. General observations from the study: Clustering by CDR3 similarity yielded significantly more large clusters from expanded TCRs than controls.

This clonotype was recorded a few times. What it binds is not known. V dropped 6 bases and J dropped 4 bases, with 23 bases sitting between them. This CDR3 is built from 17 residues. Germline V gene lookup returns CDR1 ENHRY and CDR2 SYGVKD. Time point noted: patch test 3, about 24 weeks after DPC sensitization. Indicated treatment: therapeutic diphenylcyclopropenone sensitization with weekly scalp DPC. As the library was built, unique molecular identifiers were attached to individual cDNA molecules. MiXCR, applied by TCRdb to the RACE reads, yields one record per CDR3 protein. The sample lists 95,000 to 150,000 distinct CDR3 sequences, approximately 10% occurring once.

This chain uses TRBV10-3 with TRBJ2-3; D is perhaps TRBD2 (6 bases). This TCR came from a woman aged 45-65 years with alopecia areata. Some clones in this sample may be carry-over from other donors' samples. The sequences come from whole blood, collected in connection with sensitization to the hapten diphenylcyclopropenone (DPC). The CDR3 sequence: CAISSIRRAGTPDTQYF. CDR3 coding DNA: TGTGCCATCAGCTCCATTCGCCGGGCGGGGACCCCAGATACGCAGTATTTT.